This T cell receptor (beta chain) is from a study of CD8 T cells in ankylosing spondylitis (TCRdb year 2017). Study-level background: The study profiled T cell receptor beta repertoires in healthy donors and ankylosing spondylitis patients to find disease-linked TCR variants. The whole study cohort included 95 to 130 healthy donors and roughly 24 ankylosing spondylitis patients. Samples of peripheral blood were taken, and for ankylosing spondylitis patients, synovial fluid was collected as well.

V loses 0 bases, J loses 7 bases, and the germline ends lie 20 bases apart. Sequences DFQATT (CDR1) and SNEGSKA (CDR2) are obtained from the germline V gene (reference sequence). The CDR3 runs 16 amino acids, cysteine and phenylalanine included. Solely the CDR3 DNA is kept, with 48 bases framed from the first base. Study-wide conclusions, independent of this receptor: The disease-linked clones were reported as significantly enriched in matched synovial fluid samples from ankylosing spondylitis patients. Some TCR beta motif variants had previously been reported in synovial fluid and blood of reactive arthritis patients, which suggested common disease-initiation mechanisms. Blood from ankylosing spondylitis patients appeared to be characterized by a TCR beta motif made up of fewer than ten highly homologous amino acid variants. The disease-linked clones showed a CD8+ phenotype and occurred at relatively low frequencies in peripheral blood.

Reads for this sample came from an Illumina HiSeq 2500. Quantitative 5'-RACE with molecular barcodes was used to prepare TCR beta libraries. The authors' pipeline ran thus. A new computational method based on a probabilistic model of VDJ rearrangement was used to identify disease-linked TCR variants. TCRdb reprocessed the public reads (quality trimming at Q25 with fastp, clone calling with MiXCR) and kept in-frame beta chains. Rows are unified per CDR3 protein, each entry keeping the most common DNA and genes. TCRdb's processing, not the authors' own work, is the source of the V and J calls. This sample lists roughly 450,000 distinct CDR3 sequences; around 26% were detected once. 0.75% to 0.9% of the sample is taken by the ten largest. Concerning this clonotype: Its binding antigen is unknown. No base qualities exist here, and no much larger clone lies one base off it.

The chain joins TRBV20-1 to TRBJ2-3; D gene: possibly TRBD2, on 6 matching bases. Sequencing used blood, either unsorted or a sorted T cell fraction (not recorded which). This TCR derives from a male donor with ankylosing spondylitis. The bases read TGCAGTGCTAGAGAGGGGGGACCATCTAGGCCATATACGCAGTATTTT. The encoded protein is CSAREGGPSRPYTQYF.